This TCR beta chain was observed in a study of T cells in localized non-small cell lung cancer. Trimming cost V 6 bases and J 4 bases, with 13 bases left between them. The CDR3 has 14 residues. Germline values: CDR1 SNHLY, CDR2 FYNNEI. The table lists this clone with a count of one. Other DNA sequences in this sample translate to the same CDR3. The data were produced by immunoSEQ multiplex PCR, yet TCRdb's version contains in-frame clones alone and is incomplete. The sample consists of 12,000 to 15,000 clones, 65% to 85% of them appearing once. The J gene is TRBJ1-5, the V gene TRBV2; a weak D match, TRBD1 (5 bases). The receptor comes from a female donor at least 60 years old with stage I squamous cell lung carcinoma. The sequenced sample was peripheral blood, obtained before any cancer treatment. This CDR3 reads CASSPERGNQPQHF. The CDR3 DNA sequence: TGTGCCAGCAGCCCCGAGAGGGGTAATCAGCCCCAGCATTTT. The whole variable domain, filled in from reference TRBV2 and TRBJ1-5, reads EPEVTQTPSHQVTQMGQEVILRCVPISNHLYFYWYRQILGQKVEFLVSFYNNEISEKSEIFDDQFSVERPDGSNFTLKIRSTKLEDSAMYFCASSPERGNQPQHFGDGTRLSIL.